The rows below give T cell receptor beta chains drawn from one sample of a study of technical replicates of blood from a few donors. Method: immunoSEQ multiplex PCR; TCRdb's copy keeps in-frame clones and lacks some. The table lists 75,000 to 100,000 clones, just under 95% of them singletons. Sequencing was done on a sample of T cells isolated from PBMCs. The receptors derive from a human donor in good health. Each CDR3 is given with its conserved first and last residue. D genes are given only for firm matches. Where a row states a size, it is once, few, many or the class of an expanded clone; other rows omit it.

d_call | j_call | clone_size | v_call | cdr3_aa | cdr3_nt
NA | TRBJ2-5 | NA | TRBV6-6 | CASSYAPSSAETQYF | TGTGCCAGCAGTTACGCCCCTAGCAGCGCGGAGACCCAGTACTTC
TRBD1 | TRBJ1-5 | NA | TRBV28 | CASSFNLPGQGAFGQPQHF | TGTGCCAGCAGTTTCAATTTACCGGGACAGGGGGCGTTCGGGCAGCCCCAGCATTTT
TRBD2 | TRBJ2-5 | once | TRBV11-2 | CASRTIAGEETQYF | TGTGCCAGCAGAACTATAGCGGGAGAAGAGACCCAGTACTTC
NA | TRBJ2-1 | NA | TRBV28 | CASSFAVGQMYNEQFF | TGTGCCAGCAGTTTCGCAGTTGGACAGATGTACAATGAGCAGTTCTTC
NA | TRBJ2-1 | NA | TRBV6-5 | CASRSQGSSYNEQFF | TGTGCCAGCAGATCACAGGGAAGCTCCTACAATGAGCAGTTCTTC
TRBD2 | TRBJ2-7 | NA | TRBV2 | CASRRTSGIHEQYF | TGTGCCAGCAGACGGACTAGCGGGATCCACGAGCAGTACTTC
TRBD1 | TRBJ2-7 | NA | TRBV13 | CASSRRYGQGAYEQYF | TGTGCCAGCAGCCGAAGGTACGGACAGGGCGCCTACGAGCAGTACTTC
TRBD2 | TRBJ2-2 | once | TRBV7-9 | CASSPPGTRYTGELFF | TGTGCCAGCAGCCCCCCTGGGACTAGGTACACCGGGGAGCTGTTTTTT
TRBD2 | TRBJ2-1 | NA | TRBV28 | CASSPAGGYRNEQFF | TGTGCCAGCAGCCCCGCGGGAGGGTACAGGAATGAGCAGTTCTTC
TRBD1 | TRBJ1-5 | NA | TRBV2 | CASTGNTGGFQPQHF | TGTGCCAGCACTGGGAACACAGGGGGCTTTCAGCCCCAGCATTTT
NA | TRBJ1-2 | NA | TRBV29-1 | CSVAGFNFVRTANYGYTF | TGCAGCGTTGCCGGGTTTAACTTTGTTCGTACCGCTAACTATGGCTACACCTTC
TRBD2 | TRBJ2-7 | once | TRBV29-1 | CSVTVAGNYEQYF | TGCAGCGTTACTGTAGCGGGGAACTACGAGCAGTACTTC
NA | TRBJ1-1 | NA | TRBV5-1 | CASSRDLYTEAFF | TGCGCCAGCTCTCGGGACTTATACACTGAAGCTTTCTTT
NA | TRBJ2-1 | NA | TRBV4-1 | CASSQDPVDEQFF | TGCGCCAGCAGCCAAGATCCGGTAGATGAGCAGTTCTTC
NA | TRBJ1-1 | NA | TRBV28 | CASSLPGTPNTEAFF | TGTGCCAGCAGCCTACCCGGGACACCGAACACTGAAGCTTTCTTT
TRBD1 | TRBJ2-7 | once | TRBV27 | CASSRLTGSDEQYF | TGTGCCAGCAGCCGACTGACAGGGTCGGACGAGCAGTACTTC
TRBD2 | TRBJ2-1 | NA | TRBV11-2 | CASSLRTSGYNEQFF | TGTGCCAGCAGCCTTAGGACTAGCGGTTACAATGAGCAGTTCTTC
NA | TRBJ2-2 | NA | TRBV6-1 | CASSGQSKGGELFTGELFF | TGTGCCAGCAGTGGACAGTCAAAGGGGGGGGAATTATTCACCGGGGAGCTGTTTTTT
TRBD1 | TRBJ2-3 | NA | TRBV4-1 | CASSQLFGTATSTDTQYF | TGCGCCAGCAGCCAACTATTTGGGACAGCCACTAGCACAGATACGCAGTATTTT
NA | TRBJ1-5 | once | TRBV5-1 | CASSLGPGGSNQPQHF | TGCGCCAGCAGCTTGGGACCGGGGGGGAGCAATCAGCCCCAGCATTTT
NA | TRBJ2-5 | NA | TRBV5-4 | CASSLTRTQETQYF | TGTGCCAGCAGCCTTACTAGAACCCAAGAGACCCAGTACTTC
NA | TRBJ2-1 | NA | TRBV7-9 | CASSAGLRDSSYNEQFF | TGTGCCAGCAGCGCGGGTTTGCGGGACAGCTCCTACAATGAGCAGTTCTTC
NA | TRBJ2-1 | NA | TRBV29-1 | CSVLNRAWSEQFF | TGCAGCGTTCTAAATAGAGCTTGGAGTGAGCAGTTCTTC
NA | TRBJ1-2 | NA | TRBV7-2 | CASSLQGLGGYTF | TGTGCCAGCAGCTTACAGGGGTTAGGCGGCTACACCTTC
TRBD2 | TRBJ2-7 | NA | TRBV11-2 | CASRGLAGGPQLWYF | TGTGCCAGCAGAGGACTAGCGGGAGGTCCGCAACTATGGTACTTC
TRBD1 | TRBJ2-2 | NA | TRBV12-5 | CASHRGLTGELFF | TGTGCTAGCCACAGGGGTTTGACCGGGGAGCTGTTTTTT
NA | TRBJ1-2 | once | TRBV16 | CASSQSFTVYGYTF | TGTGCCAGCAGCCAATCGTTCACAGTCTATGGCTACACCTTC